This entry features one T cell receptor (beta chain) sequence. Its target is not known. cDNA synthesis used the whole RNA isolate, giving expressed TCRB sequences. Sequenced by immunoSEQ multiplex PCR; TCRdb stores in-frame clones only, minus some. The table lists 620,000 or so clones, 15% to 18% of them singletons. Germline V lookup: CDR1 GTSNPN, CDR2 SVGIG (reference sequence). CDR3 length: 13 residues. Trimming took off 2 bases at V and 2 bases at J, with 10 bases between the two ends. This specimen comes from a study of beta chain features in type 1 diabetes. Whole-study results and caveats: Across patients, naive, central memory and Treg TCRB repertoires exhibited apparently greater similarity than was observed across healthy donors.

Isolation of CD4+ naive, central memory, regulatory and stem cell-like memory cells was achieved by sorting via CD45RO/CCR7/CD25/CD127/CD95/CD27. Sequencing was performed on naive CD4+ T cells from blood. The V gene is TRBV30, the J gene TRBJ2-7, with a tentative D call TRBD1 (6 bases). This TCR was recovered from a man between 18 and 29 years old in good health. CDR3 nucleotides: TGTGCCTGGAGTTGGGACACTGCCTACGAGCAGTACTTC. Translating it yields CAWSWDTAYEQYF.